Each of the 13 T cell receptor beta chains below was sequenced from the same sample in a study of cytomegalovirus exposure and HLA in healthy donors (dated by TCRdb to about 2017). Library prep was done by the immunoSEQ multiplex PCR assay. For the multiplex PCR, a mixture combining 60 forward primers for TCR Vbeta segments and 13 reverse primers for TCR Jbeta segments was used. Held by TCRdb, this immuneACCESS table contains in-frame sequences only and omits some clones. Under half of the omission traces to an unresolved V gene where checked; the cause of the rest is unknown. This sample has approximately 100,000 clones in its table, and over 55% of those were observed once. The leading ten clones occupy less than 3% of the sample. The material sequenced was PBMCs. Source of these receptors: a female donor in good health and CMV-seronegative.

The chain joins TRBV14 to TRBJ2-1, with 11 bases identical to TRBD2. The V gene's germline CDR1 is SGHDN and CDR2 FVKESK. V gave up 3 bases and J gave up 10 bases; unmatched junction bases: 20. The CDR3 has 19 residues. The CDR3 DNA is TGTGCCAGCAGCCATCGAGATAGACTAGCGGGACTGGGTTTCTGCGAGCAGTTCTTC. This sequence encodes CASSHRDRLAGLGFCEQFF.

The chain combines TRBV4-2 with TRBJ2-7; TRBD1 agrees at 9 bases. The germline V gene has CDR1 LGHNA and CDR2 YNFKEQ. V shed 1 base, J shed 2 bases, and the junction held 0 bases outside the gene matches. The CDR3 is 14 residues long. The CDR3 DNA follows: TGTGCCAGCAGCCAAGGACAGGGGGCCTACGAGCAGTACTTC. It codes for CASSQGQGAYEQYF.

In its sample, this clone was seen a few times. The CDR3 sequence is CATWDRNYEQYF. The CDR3, as DNA: TGTGCCACCTGGGACAGAAACTACGAGCAGTACTTC. This chain links TRBV6-1 with TRBJ2-7, with 7 positions matching TRBD1. Germline V lookup: CDR1 MNHNS, CDR2 SASEGT. J was trimmed by 3 bases and V by 10 bases; bases with no gene match: 6. The CDR3 totals 12 residues.

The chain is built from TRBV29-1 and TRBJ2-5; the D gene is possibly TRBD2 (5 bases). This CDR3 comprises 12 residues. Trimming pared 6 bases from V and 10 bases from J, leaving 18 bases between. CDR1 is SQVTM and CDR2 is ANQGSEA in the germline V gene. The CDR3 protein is CSVETRPSHQYF. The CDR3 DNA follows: TGCAGCGTCGAAACTAGGCCGTCACACCAGTACTTC. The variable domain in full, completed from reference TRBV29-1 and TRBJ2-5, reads SAVISQKPSRDICQRGTSLTIQCQVDSQVTMMFWYRQQPGQSLTLIATANQGSEATYESGFVIDKFPISRPNLTFSTLTVSNMSPEDSSIYLCSVETRPSHQYFGPGTRLLVL.

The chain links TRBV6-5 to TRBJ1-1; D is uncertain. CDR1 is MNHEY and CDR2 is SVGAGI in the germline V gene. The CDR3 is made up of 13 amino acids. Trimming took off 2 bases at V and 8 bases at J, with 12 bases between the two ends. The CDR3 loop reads CASSYLVTGEAFF. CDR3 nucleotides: TGTGCCAGCAGTTACCTTGTGACGGGGGAAGCTTTCTTT.

CDR3 sequence (DNA): TGTGCCAGTGGTCGTGGGGCATACGAGCAGTACTTC. This encodes CASGRGAYEQYF. V gene TRBV19 combines with J gene TRBJ2-7; D might be TRBD1 (5 bases). Germline V gene sequence: CDR1 LNHDA, CDR2 SQIVND (reference sequence). The length of the CDR3 is 12 residues. V lost 8 bases, J lost 4 bases, and 12 bases lay in between.

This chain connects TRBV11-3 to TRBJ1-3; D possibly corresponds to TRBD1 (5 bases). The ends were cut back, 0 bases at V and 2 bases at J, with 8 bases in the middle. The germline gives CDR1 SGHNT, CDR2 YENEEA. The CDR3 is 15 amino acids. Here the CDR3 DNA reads TGTGCCAGCAGCTTAGATGGGGGGACTGGAAACACCATATATTTT. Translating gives CASSLDGGTGNTIYF.

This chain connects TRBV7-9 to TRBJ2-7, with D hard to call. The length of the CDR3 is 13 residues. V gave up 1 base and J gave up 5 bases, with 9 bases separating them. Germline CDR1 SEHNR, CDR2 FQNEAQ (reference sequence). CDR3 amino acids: CASSLDAVHEQYF. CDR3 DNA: TGTGCCAGCAGCTTAGATGCAGTCCACGAGCAGTACTTC.

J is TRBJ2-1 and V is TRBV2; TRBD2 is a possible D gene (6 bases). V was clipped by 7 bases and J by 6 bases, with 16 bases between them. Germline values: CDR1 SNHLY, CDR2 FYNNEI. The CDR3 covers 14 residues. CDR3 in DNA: TGTGCCAGCAACGGGGGTAGCGGACCCAATGAGCAGTTCTTC. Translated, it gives CASNGGSGPNEQFF. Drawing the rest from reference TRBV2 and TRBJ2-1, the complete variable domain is EPEVTQTPSHQVTQMGQEVILRCVPISNHLYFYWYRQILGQKVEFLVSFYNNEISEKSEIFDDQFSVERPDGSNFTLKIRSTKLEDSAMYFCASNGGSGPNEQFFGPGTRLTVL.

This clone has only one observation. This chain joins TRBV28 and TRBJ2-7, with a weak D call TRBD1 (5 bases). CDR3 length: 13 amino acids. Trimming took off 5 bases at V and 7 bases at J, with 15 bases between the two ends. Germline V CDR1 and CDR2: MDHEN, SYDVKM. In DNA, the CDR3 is TGTGCCAGCAGTCCCGGACACCGCTGGGAGCAGTACTTC. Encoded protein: CASSPGHRWEQYF.

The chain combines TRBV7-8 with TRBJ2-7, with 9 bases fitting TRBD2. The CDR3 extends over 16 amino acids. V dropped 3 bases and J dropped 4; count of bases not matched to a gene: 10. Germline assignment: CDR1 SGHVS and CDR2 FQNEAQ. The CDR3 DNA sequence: TGTGCCAGCAGCTTCCATTCTCTAGCGGGACTTTACGAGCAGTACTTC. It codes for CASSFHSLAGLYEQYF.

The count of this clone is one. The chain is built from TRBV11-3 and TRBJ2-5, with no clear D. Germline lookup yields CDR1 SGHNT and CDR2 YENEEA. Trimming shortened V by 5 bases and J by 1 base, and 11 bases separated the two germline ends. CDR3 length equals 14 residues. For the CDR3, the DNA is TGTGCCAGCAGCCCCTCCCGCGCCCAAGAGACCCAGTACTTC. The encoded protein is CASSPSRAQETQYF.

The chain's CDR3 is CASSLEGRSGNYGYTF. CDR3 sequence (DNA): TGTGCCAGCAGCTTAGAAGGCAGGAGCGGTAACTATGGCTACACCTTC. V gene TRBV11-3 combines with J gene TRBJ1-2; no clear D gene. Germline V gene sequence: CDR1 SGHNT, CDR2 YENEEA. CDR3 length equals 16 residues. V was shortened by 0 bases and J by 1 base, with 12 bases between the two germline ends.